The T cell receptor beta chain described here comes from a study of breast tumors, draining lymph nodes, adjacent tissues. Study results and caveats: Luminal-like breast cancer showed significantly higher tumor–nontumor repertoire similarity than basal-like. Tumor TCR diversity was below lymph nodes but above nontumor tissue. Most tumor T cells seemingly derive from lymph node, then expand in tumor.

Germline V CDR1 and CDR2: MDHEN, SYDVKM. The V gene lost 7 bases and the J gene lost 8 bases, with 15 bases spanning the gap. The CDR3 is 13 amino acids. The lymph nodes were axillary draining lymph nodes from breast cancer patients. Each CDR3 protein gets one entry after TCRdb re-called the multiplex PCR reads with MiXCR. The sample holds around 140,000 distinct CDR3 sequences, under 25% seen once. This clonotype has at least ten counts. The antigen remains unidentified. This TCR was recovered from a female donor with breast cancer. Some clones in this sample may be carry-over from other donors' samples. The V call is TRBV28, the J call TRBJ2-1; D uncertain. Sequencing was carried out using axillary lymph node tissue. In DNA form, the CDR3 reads TGTGCCAGCACCCCGACGGACGGGTATGAGCAGTTCTTC. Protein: CASTPTDGYEQFF.